A single sample gave rise to the 30 T cell receptor beta chains below, sequenced in a study of CD8 T cells in ankylosing spondylitis. In TCRdb, the 5' RACE reads were re-called with MiXCR into one record per CDR3 protein. The sample lists a few hundred thousand distinct CDR3 sequences, about 10% occurring once. The sequenced sample consisted of blood, either unsorted or a sorted T cell fraction (not recorded which). The origin of the receptors is a male donor with ankylosing spondylitis or in good health (not recorded which).

There are a few counts of this clonotype. The chain combines TRBV7-3 with TRBJ1-1; D perhaps matches TRBD1 (5 bases). V lost 2 bases to trimming and J lost 1 base, with 11 bases between them. CDR3 length equals 15 residues. Looked up from germline, CDR1 is SGHTA and CDR2 is FQGTGA. Here the CDR3 DNA reads TGTGCCAGCAGCTTACACGCGGGGGGGAACACTGAAGCTTTCTTT. It is translated as CASSLHAGGNTEAFF.

This clonotype has just a few counts. The chain carries TRBV7-2 and TRBJ2-3; 8 bases align to TRBD2. Per the germline V gene, CDR1 is SGHTA and CDR2 is FQGNSA. V shed 3 bases and J 4 bases; nucleotides not matched to a gene: 3. This CDR3 contains 14 residues. In DNA, the CDR3 is TGTGCCAGCAGCTTGTCGGGAGGGCCAGATACGCAGTATTTT. Protein product: CASSLSGGPDTQYF.

The rearrangement joins TRBV2 to TRBJ2-7; D is uncertain. The CDR3 totals 14 residues. Germline V gene data show CDR1 as SNHLY and CDR2 as FYNNEI. V dropped 3 bases and J dropped 5 bases, with 14 bases sitting between them. This chain's CDR3 is CASSDFSTSNEQYF. As DNA, the CDR3 is TGTGCCAGCAGTGATTTTAGTACTTCAAACGAGCAGTACTTC.

This clonotype came up many times. The CDR3 DNA reads TGCAGCGCCGGACAGGCTAGCACAGATACGCAGTATTTT. Translation: CSAGQASTDTQYF. The chain recombines TRBV29-1 with TRBJ2-3; 7 bases match TRBD1. The CDR3 consists of 13 residues. After removal of 7 bases from V and 0 bases from J, the junction contained 4 bases not matched to a gene. Germline V lookup: CDR1 SQVTM, CDR2 ANQGSEA.

This rearrangement joins TRBV11-2 to TRBJ2-2; D uncertain. From germline, CDR1 is SGHAT and CDR2 FQNNGV. The CDR3 extends over 13 amino acids. V was pared by 3 bases and J by 6 bases, with 8 bases between. As DNA, the CDR3 is TGTGCCAGCAGCTTCCCGCGCCCCGGGGAGCTGTTTTTT. Its protein product is CASSFPRPGELFF.

The table lists this clonotype with a few counts. The rearrangement joins TRBV20-1 to TRBJ2-3; the D is unclear. This CDR3 contains 11 residues. CDR1 is DFQATT and CDR2 is SNEGSKA in the germline V gene (reference sequence). Between the trimmed V and J ends, which lost 1 base and 5 bases, there was a span of 4 bases. The CDR3 sequence is CSARARDTQYF. The CDR3 coding sequence is TGCAGTGCTAGAGCTAGAGATACGCAGTATTTT.

The chain uses TRBV28 and TRBJ2-1, with 10 nucleotides matching TRBD1. Germline V lookup: CDR1 MDHEN, CDR2 SYDVKM. The CDR3 extends over 19 amino acids. V shed 1 base and J 2 bases; nucleotides not matched to a gene: 11. In DNA, the CDR3 is TGTGCCAGCAGTTTATTAATAATACGGGACAGGGGTGCCTACAATGAGCAGTTCTTC. It specifies CASSLLIIRDRGAYNEQFF. The variable domain in full, completed from reference TRBV28 and TRBJ2-1, reads DVKVTQSSRYLVKRTGEKVFLECVQDMDHENMFWYRQDPGLGLRLIYFSYDVKMKEKGDIPEGYSVSREKKERFSLILESASTNQTSMYLCASSLLIIRDRGAYNEQFFGPGTRLTVL.

There are a few counts of this clonotype. It may be a read error: a sequence one base away is much more abundant. The gene calls are TRBV27 and TRBJ1-1; TRBD1 might be the D (5 bases). The V end lost 4 bases, the J end lost 6 bases, and 9 bases lay between the germline ends. Germline V gene sequence: CDR1 MNHEY, CDR2 SMNVEV (reference sequence). This CDR3 has 12 residues. The CDR3 region is CASSSGGAEAFF. The DNA of the CDR3 is TGTGCCAGCAGTTCCGGGGGGGCTGAAGCTTTCTTT.

This clonotype was seen repeatedly, ten times or more. The chain recombines TRBV28 with TRBJ2-7, with D perhaps matching TRBD1 or TRBD2 (5 bases each). Per germline, CDR1 MDHEN and CDR2 SYDVKM. V lost 6 bases, J lost 6 bases, and 12 bases lay in between. The CDR3 is 12 amino acids. In DNA form, the CDR3 reads TGTGCCAGCAGGGGGGACGTAGGCGAGCAGTACTTC. Translation: CASRGDVGEQYF.

This clonotype was seen a handful of times. The chain joins TRBV6-1 to TRBJ1-2; possibly TRBD1 for D (5 bases). This CDR3 has 14 residues. Germline CDR1 reads MNHNS; CDR2 reads SASEGT. V lost 6 bases and J 2 bases, leaving 13 bases between the germline ends. The CDR3 spells CASRGRDLNYGYTF. The CDR3 region has the DNA TGTGCCAGCAGGGGCAGGGACCTAAACTATGGCTACACCTTC.

The table lists this clonotype with many counts. This chain uses TRBV28 with TRBJ2-2; D gene ambiguous. This CDR3 is 11 amino acids long. Per germline, CDR1 MDHEN and CDR2 SYDVKM. V lost 6 bases and J 5 bases, leaving 4 bases between the germline ends. For the CDR3, the DNA is TGTGCCAGCAGGTCAACCGGGGAGCTGTTTTTT. It specifies CASRSTGELFF. Using reference TRBV28 and TRBJ2-2 for the parts outside the CDR3, the full variable domain is DVKVTQSSRYLVKRTGEKVFLECVQDMDHENMFWYRQDPGLGLRLIYFSYDVKMKEKGDIPEGYSVSREKKERFSLILESASTNQTSMYLCASRSTGELFFGEGSRLTVL.

Only a few counts were recorded for this clonotype. The chain couples TRBV7-2 to TRBJ2-1; TRBD2 matches 14 bases. V lost 5 bases and J lost 6; bases outside the gene matches: 3. From germline, CDR1 is SGHTA and CDR2 FQGNSA. The CDR3 runs to 15 residues. The CDR3: CASSMTSGRANEQFF. CDR3 bases: TGTGCCAGCAGCATGACTAGCGGGAGGGCCAATGAGCAGTTCTTC.

This clonotype has more than one count but fewer than ten. V gene TRBV10-3 combines with J gene TRBJ1-2, with TRBD1 as a possible D gene (5 bases). Trimming took off 1 base at V and 4 bases at J, with 7 bases between the two ends. This CDR3 is 13 amino acids long. Germline CDR1 ENHRY, CDR2 SYGVKD. Here the CDR3 DNA reads TGTGCCATCAGTGAGTGGGACGGCTATGGCTACACCTTC. Amino acids: CAISEWDGYGYTF.

This clonotype was detected ten times or more. The chain is built from TRBV29-1 and TRBJ2-1, with 7 bases matching TRBD2. J was trimmed by 4 bases and V by 7 bases; bases with no gene match: 10. The CDR3 consists of 14 residues. Germline CDR1 SQVTM, CDR2 ANQGSEA. The CDR3, as DNA: TGCAGCGCCGACCCCAGCGGGACGTACAATGAGCAGTTCTTC. Protein sequence: CSADPSGTYNEQFF.

The chain couples TRBV20-1 to TRBJ2-2, with 7 bases that match TRBD1. The V gene end was trimmed by 6 bases and the J gene end by 1 base; junction bases not matched to a gene: 8. The CDR3 runs to 15 residues. Germline CDR1 and CDR2: DFQATT and SNEGSKA (reference sequence). The CDR3 loop reads CSARVRTGNTGELFF. DNA for the CDR3: TGCAGTGCCAGGGTTAGGACAGGGAACACCGGGGAGCTGTTTTTT.

This clonotype was detected a few times. The chain couples TRBV4-2 to TRBJ2-3; D gene uncertain. CDR1 and CDR2 (germline): LGHNA, YNFKEQ. CDR3 length: 14 amino acids. Trimming shortened V by 3 bases and J by 4 bases, and 11 bases separated the two germline ends. The CDR3: CASSHSDWADTQYF. The CDR3 nucleotides read TGTGCCAGCAGCCATTCTGACTGGGCAGATACGCAGTATTTT.

This clonotype was seen ten or more times. This chain uses TRBV29-1 with TRBJ2-1; D unresolved. CDR3 length: 10 amino acids. Trimming removed 7 bases at V and 6 bases at J, with 7 bases between. The germline V gene encodes CDR1 SQVTM and CDR2 ANQGSEA. For the CDR3, the DNA is TGCAGCGCCCTCATCAATGAGCAGTTCTTC. Translation: CSALINEQFF.

This clonotype was seen at least ten times. The V call is TRBV20-1, the J call TRBJ2-5; D remains unclear. Germline CDR1 DFQATT, CDR2 SNEGSKA (reference sequence). This CDR3 has 10 amino acids. V lost 5 bases and J lost 5, with 6 bases in between. The CDR3 sequence is CSAVRETQYF. In DNA, the CDR3 is TGCAGTGCTGTACGGGAGACCCAGTACTTC.

The gene calls are TRBV10-3 and TRBJ1-5; weak D call: TRBD1 (6 bases). CDR3 length: 16 residues. V was pared by 5 bases and J by 1 base, with 15 bases between. The germline CDR1 and CDR2 sequences are ENHRY and SYGVKD. CDR3 coding DNA: TGTGCCATCAGTCAGGAGGGGGGGGCGAGCAATCAGCCCCAGCATTTT. Translating it yields CAISQEGGASNQPQHF.

This clonotype came up many times. The chain combines TRBV27 with TRBJ2-3, with TRBD1 matching 7 bases. This CDR3 comprises 15 residues. Germline CDR1 MNHEY, CDR2 SMNVEV (reference sequence). V dropped 6 bases and J dropped 1; count of bases not matched to a gene: 7. The chain's CDR3 is CASRIRTGRTDTQYF. CDR3 in DNA: TGTGCCAGCAGGATTAGGACAGGCCGCACAGATACGCAGTATTTT.

The sample holds many counts of this clonotype. This chain links TRBV12-3 or TRBV12-4 with TRBJ2-7, with no clear D. Trimming took off 1 base at V and 6 bases at J, with 13 bases between the two ends. The CDR3 is 14 residues long. In nucleotides, the CDR3 is TGTGCCAGCAGTTTAGACAACACGGAACCCGAGCAGTACTTC. It specifies CASSLDNTEPEQYF.

This clonotype was picked up a small number of times. The chain is built from TRBV20-1 and TRBJ2-1, with D possibly matching TRBD1 (5 bases). This CDR3 has 15 amino acids. Germline CDR1 and CDR2: DFQATT and SNEGSKA (reference sequence). V was pared by 3 bases and J by 1 base, with 13 bases between. The CDR3 is CSARADKGSYNEQFF. CDR3 DNA: TGCAGTGCTAGGGCCGACAAGGGGTCCTACAATGAGCAGTTCTTC.

This clonotype has ten or more counts. The J gene is TRBJ1-3, the V gene TRBV6-1; D remains ambiguous. CDR1 and CDR2 from the germline V gene are MNHNS and SASEGT. CDR3 length: 15 amino acids. This CDR3 reads CAVATGALSGNTIYF. The CDR3 region has the DNA TGTGCAGTGGCTACGGGAGCACTCTCTGGAAACACCATATATTTT.

The chain carries TRBV6-5 and TRBJ2-4; no clear D gene. The CDR3 length is 17 residues. Germline V gene sequence: CDR1 MNHEY, CDR2 SVGAGI. Trimming stripped 0 bases from V and 0 bases from J, with 12 bases between. DNA of the CDR3: TGTGCCAGCAGTTACTCGTCCCCGTTAGGAGCCAAAAACATTCAGTACTTC. Amino acids: CASSYSSPLGAKNIQYF.

This clonotype was seen many times. The rearrangement joins TRBV6-5 to TRBJ2-7, with D possibly matching TRBD1 (5 bases). The germline V gene has CDR1 MNHEY and CDR2 SVGAGI. The CDR3 loop spans 15 amino acids. The V gene lost 0 bases and the J gene lost 3 bases, with 12 bases spanning the gap. In DNA form, the CDR3 reads TGTGCCAGCAGTTACTCGAAACAGGCTGGCTACGAGCAGTACTTC. Amino acids: CASSYSKQAGYEQYF.

This clonotype was observed a handful of times. The V and J genes are TRBV4-2 and TRBJ1-2; D unresolved. V was pared by 4 bases and J by 9 bases, with 18 bases between. Germline loops: CDR1 LGHNA, CDR2 YNFKEQ. The CDR3 totals 14 residues. This chain's CDR3 is CASSPGLLSSRYTF. The CDR3 DNA is TGTGCCAGCAGCCCCGGGCTCCTTTCCTCGCGCTACACCTTC.

In this sample, this clonotype turned up many times. The chain has TRBV7-6 and TRBJ2-5, with D unresolved. The germline V and J ends were trimmed by 5 bases and 7 bases, with 17 bases remaining between them. Germline-derived CDR1 and CDR2 are SGHVS and FNYEAQ. The CDR3 is 14 residues long. CDR3 nucleotides: TGTGCCAGCAGCACTACCGAAAAGCTGGGGACCCAGTACTTC. It encodes CASSTTEKLGTQYF. The full variable domain, completed using reference TRBV7-6 and TRBJ2-5, is GAGVSQSPRYKVTKRGQDVALRCDPISGHVSLYWYRQALGQGPEFLTYFNYEAQQDKSGLPNDRFSAERPEGSISTLTIQRTEQRDSAMYRCASSTTEKLGTQYFGPGTRLLVL.

This clonotype was counted ten times or more. The chain employs TRBV5-4 and TRBJ1-1; D uncertain. The CDR3 consists of 14 residues. V gave up 0 bases and J gave up 2 bases, with 8 bases separating them. Germline CDR1 is SGHNT and CDR2 is YYREEE (reference sequence). CDR3 bases: TGTGCCAGCAGCTTGGACGGGTTTAACACTGAAGCTTTCTTT. Amino acid sequence: CASSLDGFNTEAFF.

In this sample, this clonotype turned up a few times. The V call is TRBV28, the J call TRBJ2-2; D ambiguous. Between the trimmed V and J ends, which lost 8 bases and 7 bases, there was a span of 11 bases. The CDR3 loop spans 12 amino acids. Germline V gene lookup returns CDR1 MDHEN and CDR2 SYDVKM. The CDR3 nucleotides read TGTGCCAGCCTTAACTGGAGCGGGGAGCTGTTTTTT. Its protein is CASLNWSGELFF.

This clonotype has a handful of counts. The chain carries TRBV30 and TRBJ1-4; D perhaps matches TRBD1 (5 bases). Germline values: CDR1 GTSNPN, CDR2 SVGIG (reference sequence). Trimming took off 5 bases at V and 7 bases at J, with 11 bases between the two ends. CDR3 length equals 12 residues. The CDR3 bases are TGTGCCTGGGGGGGTGGGTCTGAAAAACTGTTTTTT. This translates into CAWGGGSEKLFF.